This TCR beta chain was retrieved from a study of OX40 agonist ivuxolimab in advanced cancers. With regard to this clone: A junction boundary mismatches the germline segment, possibly from a read error.

Measured with immunoSEQ multiplex PCR; TCRdb has only the in-frame clones, and not every one. The table has approximately 100,000 clones, around nine tenths seen once. In germline, CDR1 is SGHTA, CDR2 FQGTGA. The CDR3 is 14 amino acids. The clonotype comes from an adult with an advanced solid tumor such as melanoma, head and neck, liver or kidney cancer. Source: CD4+ or CD8+ T cells sorted from blood, taken in a trial of the OX40 agonist ivuxolimab. The rearrangement joins TRBV7-3 to TRBJ2-3; weak D call: TRBD1 (8 bases). The CDR3 reads CASSKGQAGDMQYF. DNA of the CDR3: TGTGCCAGCAGCAAGGGACAGGCGGGAGATATGCAGTATTTT.